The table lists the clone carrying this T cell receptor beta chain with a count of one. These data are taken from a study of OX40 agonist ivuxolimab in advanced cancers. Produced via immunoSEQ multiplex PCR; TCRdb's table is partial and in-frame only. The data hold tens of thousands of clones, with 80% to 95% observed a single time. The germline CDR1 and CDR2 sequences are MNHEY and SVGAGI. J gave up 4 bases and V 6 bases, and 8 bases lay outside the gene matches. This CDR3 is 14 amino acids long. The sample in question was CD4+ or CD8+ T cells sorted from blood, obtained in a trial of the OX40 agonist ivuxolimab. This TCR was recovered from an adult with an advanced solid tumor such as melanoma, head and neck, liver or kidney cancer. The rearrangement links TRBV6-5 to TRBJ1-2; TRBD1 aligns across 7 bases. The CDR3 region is CASRRDSGGYGYTF. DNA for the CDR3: TGTGCCAGCAGACGGGACAGCGGGGGCTATGGCTACACCTTC.